This TCR beta chain originates from a study of T cells in Graves' hyperthyroidism and ophthalmopathy. Study summary: Blood was drawn when the patient was first diagnosed and still untreated.

This clonotype was found many times. The antigen is unknown. RNA transcripts were the template for amplifying TCR beta CDR3 regions. A set of HTBI primers served as the primers for a first-round RT-PCR of the TCR CDR3. TCRdb called the multiplex PCR reads again in MiXCR, with one record for every CDR3 protein. The table includes around 340,000 distinct CDR3 sequences, about 18% detected once. Newly diagnosed hyperthyroidism patients aged 18 to 65 years had disease lasting under 2 months. Any symptoms of ophthalmopathy came after the first hyperthyroidism diagnosis, from which the blood sample dates. Findings of the study overall: Blood also showed most of the thyroid clonotypes that were expanded above 0.001.

This CDR3 has 15 residues. J was trimmed by 2 bases and V by 0 bases; bases with no gene match: 2. The germline V gene encodes CDR1 SGHRS and CDR2 YFSETQ. The V gene is TRBV5-1, the J gene TRBJ2-7, with 10 bases lining up with TRBD1. The sequenced sample consisted of blood. This clonotype originated in a woman aged 25 to 39 with Graves' hyperthyroidism that later progressed to Graves' ophthalmopathy. CDR3 sequence: CASSLAGTGAYEQYF. The DNA for the CDR3 is TGCGCCAGCAGCTTGGCCGGGACAGGGGCCTACGAGCAGTACTTC.